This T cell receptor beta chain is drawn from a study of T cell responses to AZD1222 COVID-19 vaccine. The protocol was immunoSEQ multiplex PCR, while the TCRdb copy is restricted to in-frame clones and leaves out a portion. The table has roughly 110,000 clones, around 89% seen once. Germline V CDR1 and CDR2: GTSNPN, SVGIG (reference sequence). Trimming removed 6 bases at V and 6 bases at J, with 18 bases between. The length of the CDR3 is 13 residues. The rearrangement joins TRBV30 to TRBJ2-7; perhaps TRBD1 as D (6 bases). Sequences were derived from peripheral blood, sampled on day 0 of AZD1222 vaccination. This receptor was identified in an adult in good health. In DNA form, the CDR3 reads TGTGCCTGCAAGGGACAAACCCCCGGCGAGCAGTACTTC. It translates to CACKGQTPGEQYF.